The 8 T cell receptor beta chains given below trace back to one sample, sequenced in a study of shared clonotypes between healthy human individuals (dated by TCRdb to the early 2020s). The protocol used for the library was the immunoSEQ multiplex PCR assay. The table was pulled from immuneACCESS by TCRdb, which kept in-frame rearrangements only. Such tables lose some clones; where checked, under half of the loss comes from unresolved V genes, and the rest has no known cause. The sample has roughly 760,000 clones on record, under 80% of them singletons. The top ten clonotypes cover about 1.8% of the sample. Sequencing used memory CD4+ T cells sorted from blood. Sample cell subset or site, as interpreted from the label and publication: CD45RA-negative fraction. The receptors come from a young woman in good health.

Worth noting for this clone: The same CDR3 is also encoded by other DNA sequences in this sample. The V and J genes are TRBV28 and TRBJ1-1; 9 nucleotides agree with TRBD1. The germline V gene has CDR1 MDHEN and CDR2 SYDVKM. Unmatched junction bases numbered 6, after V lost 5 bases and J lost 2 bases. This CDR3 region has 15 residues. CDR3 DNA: TGTGCCAGCAGTCCTCCGGGACAGGGCAACACTGAAGCTTTCTTT. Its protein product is CASSPPGQGNTEAFF.

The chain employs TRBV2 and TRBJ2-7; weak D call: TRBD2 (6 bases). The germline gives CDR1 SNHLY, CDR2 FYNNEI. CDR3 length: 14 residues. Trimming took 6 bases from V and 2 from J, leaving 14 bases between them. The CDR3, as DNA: TGTGCCAGCAGGGAGGGACCGGGAACCTACGAGCAGTACTTC. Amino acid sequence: CASREGPGTYEQYF. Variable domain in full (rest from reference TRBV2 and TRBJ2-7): EPEVTQTPSHQVTQMGQEVILRCVPISNHLYFYWYRQILGQKVEFLVSFYNNEISEKSEIFDDQFSVERPDGSNFTLKIRSTKLEDSAMYFCASREGPGTYEQYFGPGTRLTVT.

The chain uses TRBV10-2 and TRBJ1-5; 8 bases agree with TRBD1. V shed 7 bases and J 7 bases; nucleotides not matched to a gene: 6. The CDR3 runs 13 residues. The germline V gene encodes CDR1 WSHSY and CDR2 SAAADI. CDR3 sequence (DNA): TGCGCCAGCACTGGACAGGGTGTACAGCCCCAGCATTTT. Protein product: CASTGQGVQPQHF.

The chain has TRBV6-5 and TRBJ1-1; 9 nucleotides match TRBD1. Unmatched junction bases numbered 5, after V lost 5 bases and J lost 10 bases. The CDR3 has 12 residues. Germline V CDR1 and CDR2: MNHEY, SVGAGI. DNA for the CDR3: TGTGCCAGCAGTGGACAGGGGTTGACAGCTTTCTTT. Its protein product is CASSGQGLTAFF.

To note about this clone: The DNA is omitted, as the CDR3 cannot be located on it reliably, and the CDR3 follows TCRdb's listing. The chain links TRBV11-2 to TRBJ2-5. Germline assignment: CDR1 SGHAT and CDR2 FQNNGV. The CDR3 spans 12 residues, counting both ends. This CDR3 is CASSYFGETQYF.

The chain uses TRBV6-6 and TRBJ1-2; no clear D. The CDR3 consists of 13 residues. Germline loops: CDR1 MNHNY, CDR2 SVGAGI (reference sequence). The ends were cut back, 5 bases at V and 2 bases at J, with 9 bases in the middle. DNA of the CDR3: TGTGCCAGCAGTCGATCCGTGAACTATGGCTACACCTTC. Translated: CASSRSVNYGYTF.

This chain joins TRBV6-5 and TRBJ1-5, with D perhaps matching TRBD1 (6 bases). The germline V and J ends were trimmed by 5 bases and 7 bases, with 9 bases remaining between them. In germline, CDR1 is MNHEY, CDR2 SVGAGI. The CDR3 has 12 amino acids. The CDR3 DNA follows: TGTGCCAGCAGTCATCAGGGGCAGCCCCAGCATTTT. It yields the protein CASSHQGQPQHF.

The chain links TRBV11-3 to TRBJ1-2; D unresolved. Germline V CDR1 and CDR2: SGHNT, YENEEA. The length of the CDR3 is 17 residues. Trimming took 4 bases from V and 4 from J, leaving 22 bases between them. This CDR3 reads CASSSRLHIPGPYGYTF. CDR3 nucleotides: TGTGCCAGCAGCTCCAGATTACATATACCGGGCCCCTATGGCTACACCTTC.